This TCR beta chain was sequenced in a study of shared clonotypes between healthy human individuals. Broader study findings: Among non-shared clonotypes, generation probabilities were lower than among those shared by all four donors.

A remark on this clone: What it binds is not known.

CDR3 size: 14 residues. The germline V gene has CDR1 GTSNPN and CDR2 SVGIG (reference sequence). J was trimmed by 0 bases and V by 4 bases; bases with no gene match: 3. TCRdb's table, derived via immunoSEQ multiplex PCR, lists solely in-frame clones and lacks some. The sample lists fewer than 1.4 million clones, approximately 80% occurring once. The chain has TRBV30 and TRBJ2-3; 8 bases are shared with TRBD2. The sample comprised memory CD4+ T cells from PBMCs. The subset was: CD45RA-negative fraction. The clonotype originates from a man younger than 35 in good health. Some clones in this sample may be carry-over from other donors' samples. CDR3 amino acids: CAWTSGRSTDTQYF. CDR3 bases: TGTGCCTGGACTAGCGGGCGGAGCACAGATACGCAGTATTTT.